This T cell receptor beta chain is drawn from a study of cytomegalovirus exposure and HLA in healthy donors. Across the study: From HLA-typed donors, an early data release held some 80 million unique TCRs.

Primers included in the PCR were 60 Vbeta and 13 Jbeta primers. Some clones are missing from TCRdb's copy, which holds only in-frame ones; the method was immunoSEQ multiplex PCR. This table holds approximately 170,000 clones, approximately 84% found once. The table lists this clone with a few counts. Its antigen is not identified. Notes on the study in general: Several of the most significant clusters were apparently associated with common viral pathogens in a later analysis. Sequencing had likely introduced a cluster of highly shared sequence variants as an artifact. Presence/absence analyses treated sequencing depth as roughly uniform across donors.

This CDR3 comprises 11 residues. Germline CDR1 SQVTM, CDR2 ANQGSEA. V lost 8 bases to trimming and J lost 9 bases; unmatched junction nucleotides: 8. This TCR came from a woman in her forties or fifties in good health and CMV-seropositive. Sequenced: PBMCs. The chain employs TRBV29-1 and TRBJ2-3; the match to TRBD2 covers 7 bases. The CDR3 region has the DNA TGCAGCCCCGGAGTGGGGGGGACGCAGTATTTT. Amino acid sequence: CSPGVGGTQYF.